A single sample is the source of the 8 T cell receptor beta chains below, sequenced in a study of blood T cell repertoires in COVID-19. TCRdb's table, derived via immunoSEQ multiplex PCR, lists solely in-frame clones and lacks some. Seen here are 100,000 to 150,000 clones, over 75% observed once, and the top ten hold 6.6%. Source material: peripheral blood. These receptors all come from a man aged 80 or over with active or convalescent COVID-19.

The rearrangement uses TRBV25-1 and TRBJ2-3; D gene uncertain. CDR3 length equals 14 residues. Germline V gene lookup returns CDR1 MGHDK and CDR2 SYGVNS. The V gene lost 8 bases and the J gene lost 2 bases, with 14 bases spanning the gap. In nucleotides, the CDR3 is TGTGCCAGCGGATCTATGGCGGCCACAGATACGCAGTATTTT. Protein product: CASGSMAATDTQYF.

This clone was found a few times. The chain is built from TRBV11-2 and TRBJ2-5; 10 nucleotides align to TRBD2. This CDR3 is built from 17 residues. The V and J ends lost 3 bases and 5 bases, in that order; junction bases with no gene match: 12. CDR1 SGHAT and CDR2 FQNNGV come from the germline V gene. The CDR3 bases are TGTGCCAGCAGCTTTAGCCTTACTAGCGGGGCCCGGGAGACCCAGTACTTC. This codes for CASSFSLTSGARETQYF.

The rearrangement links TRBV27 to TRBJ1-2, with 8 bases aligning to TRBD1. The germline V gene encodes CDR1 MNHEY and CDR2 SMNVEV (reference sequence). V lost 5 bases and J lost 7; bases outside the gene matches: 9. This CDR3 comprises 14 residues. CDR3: CASSPRTGSFGYTF. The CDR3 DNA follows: TGTGCCAGCAGTCCCCGGACAGGGTCCTTTGGCTACACCTTC.

The DNA of the CDR3 is TGCGCCAGCAGCCAAGATTTATCGACAGGGAATCAGCCCCAGCATTTT. Protein product: CASSQDLSTGNQPQHF. This chain links TRBV4-3 with TRBJ1-5; 7 bases agree with TRBD1. CDR1 LGHNA and CDR2 YSLEER come from the germline V gene. Trimming at V came to 0 bases and at J to 4 bases, leaving 6 bases not matched to a gene. CDR3 length equals 16 residues.

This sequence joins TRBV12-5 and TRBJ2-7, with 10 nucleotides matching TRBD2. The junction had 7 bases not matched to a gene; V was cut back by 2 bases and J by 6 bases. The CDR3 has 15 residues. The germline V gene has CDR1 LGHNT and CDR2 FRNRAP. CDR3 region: CASGLPSGTSVEQYF. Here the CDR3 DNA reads TGTGCTAGTGGTTTGCCCTCCGGGACTAGCGTCGAGCAGTACTTC.

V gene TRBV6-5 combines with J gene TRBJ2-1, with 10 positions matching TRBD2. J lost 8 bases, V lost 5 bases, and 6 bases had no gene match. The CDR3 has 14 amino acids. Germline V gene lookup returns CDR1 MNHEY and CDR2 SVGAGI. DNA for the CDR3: TGTGCCAGCAGTCGGAGCGGGGGGGGATATGAGCAGTTCTTC. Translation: CASSRSGGGYEQFF.

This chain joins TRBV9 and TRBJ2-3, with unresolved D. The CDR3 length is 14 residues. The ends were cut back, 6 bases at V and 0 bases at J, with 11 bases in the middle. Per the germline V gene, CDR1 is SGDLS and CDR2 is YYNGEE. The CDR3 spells CASTKLLSTDTQYF. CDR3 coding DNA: TGTGCCAGCACGAAACTTCTTAGCACAGATACGCAGTATTTT.

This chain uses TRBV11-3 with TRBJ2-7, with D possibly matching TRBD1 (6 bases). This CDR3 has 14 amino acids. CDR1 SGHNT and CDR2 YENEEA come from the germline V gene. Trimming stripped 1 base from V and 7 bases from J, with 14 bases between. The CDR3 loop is CASSLGRGTGEQYF. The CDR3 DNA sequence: TGTGCCAGCAGCTTAGGCAGGGGAACGGGTGAGCAGTACTTC. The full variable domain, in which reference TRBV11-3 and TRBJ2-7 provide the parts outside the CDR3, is EAGVVQSPRYKIIEKKQPVAFWCNPISGHNTLYWYLQNLGQGPELLIRYENEEAVDDSQLPKDRFSAERLKGVDSTLKIQPAELGDSAVYLCASSLGRGTGEQYFGPGTRLTVT.